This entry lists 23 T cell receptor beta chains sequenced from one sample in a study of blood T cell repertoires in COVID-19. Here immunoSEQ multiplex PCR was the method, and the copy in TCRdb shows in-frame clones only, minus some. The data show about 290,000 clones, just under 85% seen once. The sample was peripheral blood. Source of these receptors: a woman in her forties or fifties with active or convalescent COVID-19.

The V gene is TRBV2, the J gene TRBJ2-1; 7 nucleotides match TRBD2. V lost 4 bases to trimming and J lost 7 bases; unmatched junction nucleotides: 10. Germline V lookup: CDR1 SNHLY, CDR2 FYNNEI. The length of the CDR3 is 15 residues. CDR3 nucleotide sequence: TGTGCCAGCAGTGCCCCGGGAGGCCGGGGGAATGAGCAGTTCTTC. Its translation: CASSAPGGRGNEQFF.

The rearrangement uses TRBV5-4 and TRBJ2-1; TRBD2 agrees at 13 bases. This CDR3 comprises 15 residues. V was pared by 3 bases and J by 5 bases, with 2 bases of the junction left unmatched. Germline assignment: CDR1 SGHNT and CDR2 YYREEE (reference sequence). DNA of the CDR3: TGTGCCAGCAGCTGGGGACTAGCGGGAAACAATGAGCAGTTCTTC. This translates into CASSWGLAGNNEQFF.

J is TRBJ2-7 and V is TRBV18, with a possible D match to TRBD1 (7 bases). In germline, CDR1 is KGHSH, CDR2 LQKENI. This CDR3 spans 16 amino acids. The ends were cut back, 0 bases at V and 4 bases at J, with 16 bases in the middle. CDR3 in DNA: TGTGCCAGCTCACCACCTAGTACCAGGGGGACTTACGAGCAGTACTTC. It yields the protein CASSPPSTRGTYEQYF.

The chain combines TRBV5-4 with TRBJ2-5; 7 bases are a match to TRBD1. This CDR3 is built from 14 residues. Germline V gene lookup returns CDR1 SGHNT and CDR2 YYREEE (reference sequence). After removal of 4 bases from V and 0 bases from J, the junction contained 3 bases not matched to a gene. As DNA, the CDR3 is TGTGCCAGCAGCCGAGGGACAGACCAAGAGACCCAGTACTTC. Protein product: CASSRGTDQETQYF.

In DNA, the CDR3 is TGTGCCAGCTCACCACCCAGGCCAGAGACAGATACGCAGTATTTT. Amino acid sequence: CASSPPRPETDTQYF. The genes are TRBV18 and TRBJ2-3; D call uncertain. CDR3 length: 15 amino acids. Trimming took 0 bases from V and 3 from J, leaving 10 bases between them. Germline-derived CDR1 and CDR2 are KGHSH and LQKENI.

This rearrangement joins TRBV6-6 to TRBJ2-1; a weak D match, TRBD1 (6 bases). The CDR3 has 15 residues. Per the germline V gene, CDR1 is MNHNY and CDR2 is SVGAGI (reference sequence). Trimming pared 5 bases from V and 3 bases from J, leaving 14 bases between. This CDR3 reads CASSKQGPDYNEQFF. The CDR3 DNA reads TGTGCCAGCAGTAAACAGGGTCCGGACTACAATGAGCAGTTCTTC.

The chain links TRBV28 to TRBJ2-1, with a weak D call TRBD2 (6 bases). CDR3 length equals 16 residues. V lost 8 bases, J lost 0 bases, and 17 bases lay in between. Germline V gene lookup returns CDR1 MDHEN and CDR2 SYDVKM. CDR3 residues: CASRKSGLDSYNEQFF. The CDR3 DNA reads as TGTGCCAGCCGGAAGAGCGGGCTTGACTCCTACAATGAGCAGTTCTTC.

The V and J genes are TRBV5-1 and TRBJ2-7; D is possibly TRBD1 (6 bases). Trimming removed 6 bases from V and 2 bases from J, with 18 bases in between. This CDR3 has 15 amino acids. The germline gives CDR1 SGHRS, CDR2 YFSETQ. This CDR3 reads CASTPLDSFTYEQYF. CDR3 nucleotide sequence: TGCGCCAGCACCCCCCTGGACAGCTTCACCTACGAGCAGTACTTC.

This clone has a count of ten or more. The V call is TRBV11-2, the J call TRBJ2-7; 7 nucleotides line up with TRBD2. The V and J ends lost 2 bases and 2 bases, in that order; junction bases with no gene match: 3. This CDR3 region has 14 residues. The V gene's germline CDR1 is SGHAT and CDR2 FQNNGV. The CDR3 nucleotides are TGTGCCAGCAGCTTAACGGCGGGGGCCTACGAGCAGTACTTC. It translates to CASSLTAGAYEQYF.

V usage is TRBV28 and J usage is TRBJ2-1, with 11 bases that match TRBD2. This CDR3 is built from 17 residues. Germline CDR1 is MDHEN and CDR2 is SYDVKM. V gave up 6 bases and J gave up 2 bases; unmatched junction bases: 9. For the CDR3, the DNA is TGTGCCAGCAGCTCCTATAGCGGGAGGGACCCCTACAATGAGCAGTTCTTC. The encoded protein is CASSSYSGRDPYNEQFF. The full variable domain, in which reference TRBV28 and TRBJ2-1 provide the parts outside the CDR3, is DVKVTQSSRYLVKRTGEKVFLECVQDMDHENMFWYRQDPGLGLRLIYFSYDVKMKEKGDIPEGYSVSREKKERFSLILESASTNQTSMYLCASSSYSGRDPYNEQFFGPGTRLTVL.

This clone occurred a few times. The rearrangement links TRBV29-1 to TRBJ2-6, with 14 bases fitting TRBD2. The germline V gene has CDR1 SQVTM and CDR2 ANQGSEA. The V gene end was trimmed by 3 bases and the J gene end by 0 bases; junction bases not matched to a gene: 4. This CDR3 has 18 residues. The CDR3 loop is CSVDSTSGRASGANVLTF. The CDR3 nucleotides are TGCAGCGTTGATTCGACTAGCGGGAGGGCCTCTGGGGCCAACGTCCTGACTTTC.

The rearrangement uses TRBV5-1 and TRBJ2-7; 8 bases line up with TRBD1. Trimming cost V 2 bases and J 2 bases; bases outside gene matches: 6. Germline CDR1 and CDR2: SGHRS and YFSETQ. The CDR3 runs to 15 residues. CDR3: CASSLGQGFTYEQYF. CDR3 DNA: TGCGCCAGCAGCTTAGGACAGGGTTTCACCTACGAGCAGTACTTC. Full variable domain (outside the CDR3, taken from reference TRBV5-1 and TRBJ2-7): KAGVTQTPRYLIKTRGQQVTLSCSPISGHRSVSWYQQTPGQGLQFLFEYFSETQRNKGNFPGRFSGRQFSNSRSEMNVSTLELGDSALYLCASSLGQGFTYEQYFGPGTRLTVT.

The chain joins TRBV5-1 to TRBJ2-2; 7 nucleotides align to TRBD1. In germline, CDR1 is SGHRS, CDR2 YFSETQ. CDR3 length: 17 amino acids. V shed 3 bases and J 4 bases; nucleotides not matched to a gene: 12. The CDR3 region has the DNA TGCGCCAGCAGCTGGGGGCAAACGACAGGGCTCACCGGGGAGCTGTTTTTT. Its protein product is CASSWGQTTGLTGELFF.

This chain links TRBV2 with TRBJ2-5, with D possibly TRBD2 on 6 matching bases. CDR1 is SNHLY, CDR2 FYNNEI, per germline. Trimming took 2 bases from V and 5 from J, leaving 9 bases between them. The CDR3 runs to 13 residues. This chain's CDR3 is CASSETGVETQYF. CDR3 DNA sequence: TGTGCCAGCAGTGAAACGGGAGTGGAGACCCAGTACTTC.

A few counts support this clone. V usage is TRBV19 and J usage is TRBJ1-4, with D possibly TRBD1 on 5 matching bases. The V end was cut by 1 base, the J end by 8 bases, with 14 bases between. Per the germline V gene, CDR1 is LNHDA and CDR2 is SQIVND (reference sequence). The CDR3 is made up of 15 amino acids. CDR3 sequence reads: CASSIGGRVLEKLFF. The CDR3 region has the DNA TGTGCCAGTAGTATAGGCGGCAGGGTCCTGGAAAAACTGTTTTTT.

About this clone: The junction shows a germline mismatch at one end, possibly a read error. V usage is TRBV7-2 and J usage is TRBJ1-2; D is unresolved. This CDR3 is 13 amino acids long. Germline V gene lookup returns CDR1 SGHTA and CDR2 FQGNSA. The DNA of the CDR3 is TGTGCCAGCAGCTTACGCCCTAGTGGGGAGATCCTCTTC. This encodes CASSLRPSGEILF. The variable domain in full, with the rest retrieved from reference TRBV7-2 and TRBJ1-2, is GAGVSQSPSNKVTEKGKDVELRCDPISGHTALYWYRQSLGQGLEFLIYFQGNSAPDKSGLPSDRFSAERTGGSVSTLTIQRTQQEDSAVYLCASSLRPSGEILFGSGTRLTVV.

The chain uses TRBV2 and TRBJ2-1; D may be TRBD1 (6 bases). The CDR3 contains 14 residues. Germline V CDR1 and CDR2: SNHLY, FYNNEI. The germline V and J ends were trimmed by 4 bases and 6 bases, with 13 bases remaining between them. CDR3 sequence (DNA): TGTGCCAGCAGTGGTCTAACAGGGCGCAATGAGCAGTTCTTC. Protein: CASSGLTGRNEQFF.

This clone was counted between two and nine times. CDR3 coding DNA: TGCGCCAGCAGCCTGGGGGTAGGGCGCGGGAGCTTTGGTTACGAGCAGTACTTC. This sequence encodes CASSLGVGRGSFGYEQYF. The rearrangement links TRBV5-1 to TRBJ2-7, with TRBD2 matching 7 bases. V shed 4 bases, J shed 4 bases, and the junction held 20 bases outside the gene matches. Germline V gene data show CDR1 as SGHRS and CDR2 as YFSETQ. This CDR3 is built from 18 residues. Supplemented by reference TRBV5-1 and TRBJ2-7, the full variable domain reads KAGVTQTPRYLIKTRGQQVTLSCSPISGHRSVSWYQQTPGQGLQFLFEYFSETQRNKGNFPGRFSGRQFSNSRSEMNVSTLELGDSALYLCASSLGVGRGSFGYEQYFGPGTRLTVT.

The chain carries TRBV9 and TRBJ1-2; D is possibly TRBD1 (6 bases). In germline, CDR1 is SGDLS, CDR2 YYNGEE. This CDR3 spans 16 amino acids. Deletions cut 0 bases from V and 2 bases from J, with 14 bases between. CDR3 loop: CASSVEVTGNNYGYTF. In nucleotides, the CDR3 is TGTGCCAGCAGCGTAGAGGTGACAGGAAACAACTATGGCTACACCTTC.

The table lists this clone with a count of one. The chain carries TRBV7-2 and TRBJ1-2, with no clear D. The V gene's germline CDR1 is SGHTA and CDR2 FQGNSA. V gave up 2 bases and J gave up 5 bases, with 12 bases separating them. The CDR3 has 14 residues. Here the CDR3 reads CASSLRVAEYGYTF. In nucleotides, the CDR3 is TGTGCCAGCAGCTTACGGGTGGCAGAGTATGGCTACACCTTC. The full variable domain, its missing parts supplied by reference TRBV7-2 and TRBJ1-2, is GAGVSQSPSNKVTEKGKDVELRCDPISGHTALYWYRQSLGQGLEFLIYFQGNSAPDKSGLPSDRFSAERTGGSVSTLTIQRTQQEDSAVYLCASSLRVAEYGYTFGSGTRLTVV.

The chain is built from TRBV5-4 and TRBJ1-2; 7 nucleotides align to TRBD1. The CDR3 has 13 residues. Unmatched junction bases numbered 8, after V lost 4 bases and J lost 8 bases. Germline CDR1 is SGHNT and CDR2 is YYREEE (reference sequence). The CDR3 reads CASSVQGIGGYTF. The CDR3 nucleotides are TGTGCCAGCAGCGTACAGGGGATTGGCGGCTACACCTTC.

CDR3 region: CASSPGTDTDTQYF. In DNA form, the CDR3 reads TGCGCCAGCAGCCCTGGGACAGATACAGATACGCAGTATTTT. The J gene is TRBJ2-3, the V gene TRBV5-1, with 7 bases fitting TRBD1. CDR3 length equals 14 residues. Germline V gene lookup returns CDR1 SGHRS and CDR2 YFSETQ. Trimming at V came to 4 bases and at J to 3 bases, leaving 5 bases not matched to a gene.

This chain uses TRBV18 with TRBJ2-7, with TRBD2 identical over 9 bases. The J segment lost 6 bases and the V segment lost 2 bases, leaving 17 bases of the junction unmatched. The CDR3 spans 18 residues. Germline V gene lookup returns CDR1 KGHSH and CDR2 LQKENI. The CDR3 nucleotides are TGTGCCAGCTCACCATCGAGGAGTGGAGCGGGAGGTGTTGGCGAGCAGTACTTC. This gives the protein CASSPSRSGAGGVGEQYF.